These T cell receptor beta chains were read from a single sample in a study of T cell responses to AZD1222 COVID-19 vaccine. Clones were read by immunoSEQ multiplex PCR, and TCRdb kept only the in-frame ones, dropping some. The sample includes 110,000 to 150,000 clones, 90% of them seen just once. The sequencing here drew on peripheral blood, taken on day 0 of AZD1222 vaccination. The source of these receptors is an adult in good health. CDR3s include the opening cysteine and the closing phenylalanine or tryptophan. The order of the fields is clone size, J gene, D gene, V gene, CDR3 protein, CDR3 DNA. The D gene is left open where the match is weak. Part of the rows lack a size; the others show once, few, many or a class for expanded clones.

>.|TRBJ2-3|TRBD2|TRBV7-9
CASSATRKLAGGSPDTQYF
TGTGCCAGCAGCGCCACACGGAAACTAGCGGGAGGGTCCCCAGATACGCAGTATTTT
>.|TRBJ1-1|.|TRBV19
CASNTQGRIGTEAFF
TGTGCCAGTAACACACAGGGACGGATCGGGACTGAAGCTTTCTTT
>once|TRBJ2-5|TRBD1|TRBV6-5
CASTTGQVQETQYF
TGTGCCAGCACAACGGGACAGGTGCAAGAGACCCAGTACTTC
>.|TRBJ2-3|TRBD2|TRBV6-4
CASSPTSGGSTDTQYF
TGTGCCAGCAGTCCGACTAGCGGGGGGAGCACAGATACGCAGTATTTT
>.|TRBJ2-3|.|TRBV7-8
CASSLEYRGDTQYF
TGTGCCAGCAGCTTAGAATATAGGGGCGATACGCAGTATTTT
>.|TRBJ2-7|TRBD2|TRBV9
CASSPYPGTSGRSSYEQYF
TGTGCCAGCAGCCCTTATCCGGGGACTAGCGGGCGGAGCTCCTACGAGCAGTACTTC
>.|TRBJ1-1|.|TRBV4-2
CASSQVGDTEAFF
TGTGCCAGCAGCCAAGTTGGGGACACTGAAGCTTTCTTT
>.|TRBJ1-2|TRBD1|TRBV6-4
CASSLDRGAASYTF
TGTGCCAGCAGCCTCGACAGGGGCGCGGCTAGCTACACCTTC
>.|TRBJ2-1|TRBD2|TRBV18
CASSPPPGKAGGGPSYNEQFF
TGTGCCAGCTCACCACCCCCCGGAAAAGCGGGAGGGGGGCCTTCCTACAATGAGCAGTTCTTC
>.|TRBJ1-2|TRBD1|TRBV7-7
CASSPGTGGAGGYTF
TGTGCCAGCAGCCCCGGGACAGGGGGCGCGGGGGGCTACACCTTC
>.|TRBJ2-7|TRBD1|TRBV11-2
CASSPGTGIGEQYF
TGTGCCAGCAGCCCTGGGACAGGGATCGGCGAGCAGTACTTC
>once|TRBJ2-7|TRBD1|TRBV5-3
CARSSTGSYEQYF
TGTGCCAGAAGCTCGACAGGGTCCTACGAGCAGTACTTC
>.|TRBJ1-6|.|TRBV10-3
CAIKEREGDSPLHF
TGTGCCATCAAGGAGAGGGAGGGGGATTCACCCCTCCACTTT
>.|TRBJ2-3|TRBD2|TRBV2
CASVLLLAGGVDTQYF
TGTGCCAGCGTCCTTTTACTAGCGGGAGGGGTAGATACGCAGTATTTT
>.|TRBJ1-6|TRBD1|TRBV4-1
CASSRGPGQGDSPLHF
TGCGCCAGCAGCCGGGGGCCGGGACAGGGGGATTCACCCCTCCACTTT
>.|TRBJ2-3|.|TRBV6-5
CASKMASTDTQYF
TGTGCCAGCAAGATGGCTAGCACAGATACGCAGTATTTT
>.|TRBJ1-6|.|TRBV9
CASSGSGPLNSPLHF
TGTGCCAGCAGCGGGAGCGGCCCCCTTAATTCACCCCTCCACTTT
>.|TRBJ1-2|TRBD1|TRBV29-1
CSVRGRGNYGYTF
TGCAGCGTAAGGGGCAGGGGGAACTATGGCTACACCTTC
>.|TRBJ1-2|.|TRBV30
CAWSVPLTLSNYGYTF
TGTGCCTGGAGTGTACCTTTAACATTATCCAACTATGGCTACACCTTC
>.|TRBJ1-5|.|TRBV18
CASSSPGRAQHF
TGTGCCAGCTCATCCCCCGGTAGGGCCCAGCATTTT
>.|TRBJ1-1|.|TRBV18
CASSPVGGGARTEAFF
TGTGCCAGCTCACCTGTAGGCGGGGGCGCACGGACTGAAGCTTTCTTT
>.|TRBJ1-2|TRBD1|TRBV6-6
CASRRDRDYGYTF
TGTGCCAGCAGACGAGACAGGGACTATGGCTACACCTTC
>.|TRBJ2-1|.|TRBV9
CASSARPRVGEQFF
TGTGCCAGCAGCGCTCGACCACGGGTGGGTGAGCAGTTCTTC
>.|TRBJ2-2|.|TRBV18
CASSEGVNTGELFF
TGTGCCAGCTCGGAGGGGGTCAACACCGGGGAGCTGTTTTTT
>.|TRBJ1-2|TRBD1|TRBV30
CAWSVRSQGANGYTF
TGTGCCTGGAGTGTTCGTTCACAGGGGGCAAATGGCTACACCTTC
>once|TRBJ2-4|.|TRBV24-1
CATSTGLTNIQYF
TGTGCCACCTCAACCGGCTTAACAAACATTCAGTACTTC
>.|TRBJ1-1|.|TRBV5-4
CASSLEAARVNTEAFF
TGTGCCAGCAGCTTGGAGGCGGCGAGGGTGAACACTGAAGCTTTCTTT
>.|TRBJ1-2|TRBD1|TRBV19
CASRDRDPYYGYTF
TGTGCCAGTAGAGACAGGGACCCATACTATGGCTACACCTTC
>few|TRBJ1-1|TRBD1|TRBV19
CASSTYRGRTEAFF
TGTGCCAGTAGTACCTACAGGGGCCGCACTGAAGCTTTCTTT
>.|TRBJ1-4|.|TRBV3-1/TRBV3-2
CASSQQVDEKLFF
TGTGCCAGCAGCCAGCAAGTTGATGAAAAACTGTTTTTT
>.|TRBJ1-2|.|TRBV24-1
CATSRDSFGDGYTF
TGTGCCACCAGCCGGGACTCTTTTGGGGATGGCTACACCTTC
>.|TRBJ1-2|.|TRBV6-5
CASSYSGNYGYTF
TGTGCCAGCAGTTACTCAGGGAACTATGGCTACACCTTC
>.|TRBJ2-5|.|TRBV30
CAWSPRTPSQETQYF
TGTGCCTGGAGTCCGAGGACACCATCCCAAGAGACCCAGTACTTC
>.|TRBJ1-3|TRBD1|TRBV5-1
CASSLGQGVSGNTIYF
TGCGCCAGCAGCTTGGGACAGGGGGTTTCTGGAAACACCATATATTTT
>few|TRBJ2-7|TRBD2|TRBV4-1
CASSLEGLADFSYEQYF
TGCGCCAGCAGCCTCGAGGGACTAGCGGACTTCTCCTACGAGCAGTACTTC
>.|TRBJ1-1|.|TRBV19
CASSSAGRAARNTEAFF
TGTGCCAGTAGTTCGGCCGGCCGGGCAGCCAGAAACACTGAAGCTTTCTTT
>.|TRBJ2-5|TRBD2|TRBV15
CATSRDGTRSETQYF
TGTGCCACCAGCAGAGATGGGACTAGGTCGGAGACCCAGTACTTC
>.|TRBJ1-1|.|TRBV14
CASSRGGFTEAFF
TGTGCCAGCAGCAGGGGGGGGTTCACTGAAGCTTTCTTT
>many|TRBJ1-6|.|TRBV6-5
CASSPTRDNSPLHF
TGTGCCAGCAGTCCAACCCGGGATAATTCACCCCTCCACTTT
>.|TRBJ1-3|TRBD1|TRBV6-6
CASSRLGQGYSGNTIYF
TGTGCCAGCAGCCGACTCGGACAGGGGTACTCTGGAAACACCATATATTTT
>.|TRBJ1-1|.|TRBV5-1
CASSFNRNTEAFF
TGCGCCAGCAGCTTCAACCGGAACACTGAAGCTTTCTTT
>.|TRBJ2-3|TRBD2|TRBV3-1/TRBV3-2
CASRIGGSRTDTQYF
TGTGCCAGCAGAATAGGCGGGAGTAGGACAGATACGCAGTATTTT
>once|TRBJ2-7|.|TRBV30
CAWSPGTPGEQYF
TGTGCCTGGAGTCCCGGGACCCCGGGGGAGCAGTACTTC
>.|TRBJ2-1|TRBD2|TRBV11-1
CASSTGGGILYNEQFF
TGTGCCAGCAGCACCGGGGGGGGTATCCTTTACAATGAGCAGTTCTTC
>.|TRBJ2-3|TRBD2|TRBV27
CASSLSFGTSGFPTDTQYF
TGTGCCAGCAGTTTATCATTCGGGACTAGCGGGTTTCCCACAGATACGCAGTATTTT
>.|TRBJ2-3|TRBD2|TRBV30
CAWRAGLAGGTDTQYF
TGTGCCTGGAGGGCGGGACTAGCGGGAGGCACAGATACGCAGTATTTT
>once|TRBJ1-1|.|TRBV19
CASRETSRNTEAFF
TGTGCCAGTAGGGAGACATCCCGGAACACTGAAGCTTTCTTT
>.|TRBJ2-7|TRBD1|TRBV24-1
CATSDRTGDEQYF
TGTGCCACCAGTGACCGGACAGGGGACGAGCAGTACTTC
>.|TRBJ2-3|.|TRBV10-2
CASSLLGTAQQYF
TGCGCCAGCTCCCTCCTCGGGACTGCTCAACAGTATTTT
>.|TRBJ2-5|.|TRBV6-1
CASSEAMDSLGETQYF
TGTGCCAGCAGTGAAGCTATGGACAGTTTGGGAGAGACCCAGTACTTC
>.|TRBJ1-2|.|TRBV4-1
CASSQEKGRELPNYGYTF
TGCGCCAGCAGCCAAGAAAAAGGGAGAGAACTCCCGAACTATGGCTACACCTTC
>.|TRBJ2-7|TRBD2|TRBV11-3
CASSLGGSQNEQYF
TGTGCCAGCAGCTTAGGCGGGAGTCAAAACGAGCAGTACTTC
>.|TRBJ2-4|.|TRBV12-3/TRBV12-4
CASSLRAGNIQYF
TGTGCCAGCAGTTTAAGGGCCGGAAACATTCAGTACTTC
>.|TRBJ2-7|.|TRBV5-1
CASSWGAQPYEQYF
TGCGCCAGCAGCTGGGGGGCTCAACCCTACGAGCAGTACTTC
>.|TRBJ2-1|TRBD2|TRBV19
CASSLRTSGGADNEQFF
TGTGCCAGTAGTCTAAGGACTAGCGGGGGGGCCGACAATGAGCAGTTCTTC